This TCR beta chain was retrieved from a study of Tregs in tolerant kidney transplant recipients (dated 2019 in TCRdb). Looking at the study overall: Before combined kidney and bone marrow transplantation, this study identified donor-specific regulatory T cells using TCRbeta sequencing and then followed those same cells after transplant. Paper-wide results and their limitations: Expanding Tregs with activated donor B cells appeared to identify the most biologically relevant and donor-specific TCRbeta repertoire. For some patients, the PCR primers changed as time went on, which meant samples from those patients could not be compared with one another at the nucleotide level. Because the study included only a small number of patients, the results must be confirmed in larger populations and under other immunosuppression protocols. Biological reproducibility was not directly assessed, although technical replication error appeared to be minimal. In tolerant patients, donor-specific Tregs expanded more than Tregs overall, which suggests antigen-driven rather than nonspecific expansion.

Transplants used related donors with nonmyeloablative bone marrow transplantation; mixed chimerism was transient in the human trials. Unstimulated Tregs (CD4+CD25+CD127-), CD4+ non-Tregs (CD4+CD25-), CD4 and CD8 cells were FACS-sorted from thawed PBMCs. The patients were a few recipients of combined kidney and bone marrow transplants from the ITN036ST trial, and samples were available only from these trial subjects. Healthy control blood was processed to PBMCs by Ficoll density gradient and cryopreserved, and patient PBMCs were collected before and after transplant. CDR1 and CDR2 were assigned from the germline V gene (reference sequence) as SGHNT and YYREEE. The CDR3, cysteine through phenylalanine, is 13 amino acids long. Only the CDR3 DNA stays, 39 bases, in frame from base 1. Germline trimming amounts to 3 bases on V and 4 bases on J, with 3 as the count of junction bases outside the gene matches.

Note on this clone: Its antigen is not yet known. Per-base qualities were not stored, and no clone one base away is much larger.

For TCRbeta CDR3 sequencing, genomic DNA was extracted from sorted cells using the QIAGEN DNeasy Blood and Tissue Kit. Through immunoSEQ, high-throughput TCRbeta CDR3 sequencing was done commercially, including PCR amplification with internal controls and bias correction. The paper's data handling went like this. A unique productive TCRbeta sequence was defined by the CDR3 nucleotide sequence when primers matched, and otherwise by the CDR3 amino acid sequence together with the Vbeta and Jbeta genes. Sorting error was corrected by removing sequences shared between sorted populations at a frequency ratio of 2:1 or less, and the remaining shared sequences were assigned to the higher population. A sequence counted as donor-reactive if, in CFSE-low cells, the sequence had a frequency of at least 0.01% and was expanded at least 5-fold compared with unstimulated cells. Jensen-Shannon divergence calculated on the top 100 TCRbeta sequences ranked by frequency was used to measure repertoire divergence. For samples with multiple sequencing runs, sorting error was corrected in each run separately before the runs were combined. TCRdb stores this immuneACCESS table with in-frame sequences only. Part of the clones is absent; in the studies checked, under half of the shortfall reflects unresolved V genes, and no reason is known for the rest. That table supplies the V and J calls and clone size; D and trimming were determined from the DNA. For this sample there are 45,000 to 55,000 clones; approximately 90% appear just once. The ten largest clones take up roughly 15% of the sample.

The chain is encoded by TRBV5-4 joined to TRBJ1-2, and 7 bases in between align with TRBD1. This TCR was recovered from a human patient who received a combined kidney and bone marrow transplant. After a transplant, the donor of the graft may account for some T cells. Sequencing was performed on CD8+ T cells from blood (PBMCs), taken 24 months after the transplant. The CDR3 in this case is CASSSQGSYGYTF. The DNA is as follows: TGTGCCAGCAGCTCACAGGGGTCCTATGGCTACACCTTC.